This TCR beta chain is drawn from a study of blood T cell repertoires in COVID-19. Background on the study: Samples taken during acute and convalescent COVID-19 were collected in the United States, Italy and Spain.

This clone came up once. In germline, CDR1 is MDHEN, CDR2 SYDVKM. This CDR3 contains 15 residues. Trimming removed 6 bases at V and 4 bases at J, with 15 bases between. Study processing details: The authors estimated nucleated cell counts from reference gene primer amplification. Produced via immunoSEQ multiplex PCR; TCRdb's table is partial and in-frame only. V and J calls plus clone size are reproduced from that table; the DNA served to infer D and trimming. The sample includes 75,000 to 95,000 clones, just under 85% seen only once; the top ten take approximately 20%. The source is a man at least 80 years old with active or convalescent COVID-19. Material for sequencing was peripheral blood. This chain links TRBV28 with TRBJ1-4, with D perhaps TRBD1 (5 bases). The CDR3 protein is CASSSGGVGNEKLFF. CDR3 bases: TGTGCCAGCAGCTCCGGGGGGGTCGGTAATGAAAAACTGTTTTTT.